The present TCR beta chain was sequenced within a study of CXCR3-negative and CXCR3-positive naive CD8 T cells. Study-level points and caveats: CXCR3-negative naive cells had less hydrophobic TRB CDR3s than did CXCR3-positive naive cells. Cryopreservation partially lowered CXCR3 expression, so most assays used fresh PBMCs. Much lower diversity was found in memory CD8+ cells, while both naive subsets had comparably high diversity. With respect to TRBV-TRBJ usage, naive CXCR3-negative and CXCR3-positive cells were similar; memory differed.

This CDR3 spans 13 amino acids. Germline CDR1 and CDR2: LNHDA and SQIVND (reference sequence). In the case of this clonotype: The antigen is unknown.

The CD45RO-CCR7+CD27+CD95- phenotype denoted naive CD8+ T cells. The libraries of TRB cDNA were constructed through 5' RACE using UMI labels. For each CDR3 protein, TCRdb gives one entry from its re-call of the 5' RACE reads, without DNA. The table gives roughly 99,000 distinct CDR3 sequences; the top ten clones make up approximately 1% of it. This TCR was sampled from a human donor in good health. Some clones in this sample may be carry-over from other donors' samples. The sample consisted of naive CXCR3+ CD8+ T cells from blood. Noted subset: CD45RO-CCR7+CD27+CD95- naive CD8+ T cells expressing CXCR3 (TNR3+). V is TRBV19 and J is TRBJ2-1. The CDR3 loop is CASTGSSYNGQFF.